This T cell receptor beta chain comes out of a study of OX40 agonist ivuxolimab in advanced cancers. Study-wide context: Ivuxolimab was delivered to patients intravenously every 2 weeks at doses spanning 0.01 to 10 mg/kg.

The study, taken as a whole, reports: Part of the nonresponder group also had normalized T-cell clonal expansion that was low. Expanded clones belonging to CD8+ T cells outnumbered, on average, those of CD4+. At doses 0.1 to 3.0 mg/kg, CD4+ and CD8+ clones expanded.

This clone was seen a single time. Antigen specificity is unknown. Per the germline V gene, CDR1 is LNHDA and CDR2 is SQIVND (reference sequence). V shed 6 bases and J shed 0 bases, with 12 bases lying between them. The length of the CDR3 is 15 residues. The data were produced by immunoSEQ multiplex PCR, yet TCRdb's version contains in-frame clones alone and is incomplete. In the table there are roughly 93,000 clones, around 80% of which are singletons. This TCR came from an adult with an advanced solid tumor such as melanoma, head and neck, liver or kidney cancer. This specimen was CD4+ or CD8+ T cells sorted from blood, taken in a trial of the OX40 agonist ivuxolimab. The J gene is TRBJ1-3, the V gene TRBV19; TRBD1 is a possible D gene (6 bases). CDR3 loop: CASRGTGTSGNTIYF. The CDR3, as DNA: TGTGCCAGTAGGGGTACAGGGACCTCTGGAAACACCATATATTTT.